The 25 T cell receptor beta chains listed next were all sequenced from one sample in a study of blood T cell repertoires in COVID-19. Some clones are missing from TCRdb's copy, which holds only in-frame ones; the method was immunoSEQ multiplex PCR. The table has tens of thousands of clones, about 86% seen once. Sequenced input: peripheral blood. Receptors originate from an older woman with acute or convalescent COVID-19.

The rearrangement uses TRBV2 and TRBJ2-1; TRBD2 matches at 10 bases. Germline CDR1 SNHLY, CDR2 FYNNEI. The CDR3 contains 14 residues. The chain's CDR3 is CATKREGDYNEQFF. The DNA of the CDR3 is TGTGCTACGAAGCGGGAGGGCGACTACAATGAGCAGTTCTTC. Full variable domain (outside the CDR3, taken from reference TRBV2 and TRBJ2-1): EPEVTQTPSHQVTQMGQEVILRCVPISNHLYFYWYRQILGQKVEFLVSFYNNEISEKSEIFDDQFSVERPDGSNFTLKIRSTKLEDSAMYFCATKREGDYNEQFFGPGTRLTVL.

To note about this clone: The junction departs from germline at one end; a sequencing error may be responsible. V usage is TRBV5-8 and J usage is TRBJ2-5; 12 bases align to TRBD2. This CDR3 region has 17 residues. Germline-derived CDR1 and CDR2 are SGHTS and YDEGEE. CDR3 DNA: TGTGCCAGCAGCCGCACTGGACTAGCGGGGATCCAACAGACCCAGTACTTC. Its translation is CASSRTGLAGIQQTQYF. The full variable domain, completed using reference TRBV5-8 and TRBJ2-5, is EAGVTQSPTHLIKTRGQQATLRCSPISGHTSVYWYQQALGLGLQFLLWYDEGEERNRGNFPPRFSGRQFPNYSSELNVNALELEDSALYLCASSRTGLAGIQQTQYFGPGTRLLVL.

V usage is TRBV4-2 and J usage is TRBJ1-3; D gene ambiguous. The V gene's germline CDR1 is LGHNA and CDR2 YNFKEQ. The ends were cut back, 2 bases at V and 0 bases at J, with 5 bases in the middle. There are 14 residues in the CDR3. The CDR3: CASSQLSSGNTIYF. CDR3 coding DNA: TGTGCCAGCAGCCAACTGAGCTCTGGAAACACCATATATTTT.

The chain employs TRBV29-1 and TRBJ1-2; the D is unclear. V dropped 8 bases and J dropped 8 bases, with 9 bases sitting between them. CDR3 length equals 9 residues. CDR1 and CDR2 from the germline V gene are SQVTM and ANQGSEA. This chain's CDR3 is CSSTPGYTF. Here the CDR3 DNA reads TGCAGCTCAACTCCCGGCTACACCTTC.

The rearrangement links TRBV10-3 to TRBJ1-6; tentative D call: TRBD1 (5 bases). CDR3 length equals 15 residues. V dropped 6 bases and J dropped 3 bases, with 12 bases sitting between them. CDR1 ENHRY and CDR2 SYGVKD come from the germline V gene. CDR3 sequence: CAIRDNQFYNSPLHF. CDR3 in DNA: TGTGCCATCAGGGACAACCAGTTCTATAATTCACCCCTCCACTTT.

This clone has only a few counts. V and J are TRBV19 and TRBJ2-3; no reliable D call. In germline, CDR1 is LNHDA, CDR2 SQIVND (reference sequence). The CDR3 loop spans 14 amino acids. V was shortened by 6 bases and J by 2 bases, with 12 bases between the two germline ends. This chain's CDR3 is CASRLRRDTDTQYF. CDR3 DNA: TGTGCCAGTAGACTAAGGCGTGACACAGATACGCAGTATTTT.

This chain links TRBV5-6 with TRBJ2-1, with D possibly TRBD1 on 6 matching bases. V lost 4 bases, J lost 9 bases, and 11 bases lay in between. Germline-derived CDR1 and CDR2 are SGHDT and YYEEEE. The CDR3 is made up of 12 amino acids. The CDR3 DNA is TGTGCCAGCAGCCTGATGACAGGTGAGCAGTTCTTC. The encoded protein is CASSLMTGEQFF.

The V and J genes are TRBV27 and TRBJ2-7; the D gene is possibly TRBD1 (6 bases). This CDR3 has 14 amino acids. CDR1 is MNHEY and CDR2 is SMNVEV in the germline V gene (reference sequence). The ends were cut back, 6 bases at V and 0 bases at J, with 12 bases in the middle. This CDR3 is CASRLQGYSYEQYF. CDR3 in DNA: TGTGCCAGCAGACTCCAGGGGTACTCCTACGAGCAGTACTTC.

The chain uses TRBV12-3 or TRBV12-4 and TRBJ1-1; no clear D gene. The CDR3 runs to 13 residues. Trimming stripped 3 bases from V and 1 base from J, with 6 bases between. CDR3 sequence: CASSLGANTEAFF. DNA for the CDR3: TGTGCCAGCAGTTTGGGCGCGAACACTGAAGCTTTCTTT.

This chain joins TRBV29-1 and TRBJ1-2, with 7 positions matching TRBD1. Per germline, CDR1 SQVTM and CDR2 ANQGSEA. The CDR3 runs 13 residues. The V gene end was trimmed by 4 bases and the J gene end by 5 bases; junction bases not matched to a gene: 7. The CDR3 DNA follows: TGCAGCGTTGGGGACAGTCGCTTTTATGGCTACACCTTC. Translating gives CSVGDSRFYGYTF.

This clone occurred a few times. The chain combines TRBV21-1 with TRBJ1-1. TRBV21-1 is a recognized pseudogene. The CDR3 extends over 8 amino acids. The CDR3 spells CGRGEAFF. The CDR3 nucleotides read TGTGGCCGAGGGGAAGCTTTCTTT.

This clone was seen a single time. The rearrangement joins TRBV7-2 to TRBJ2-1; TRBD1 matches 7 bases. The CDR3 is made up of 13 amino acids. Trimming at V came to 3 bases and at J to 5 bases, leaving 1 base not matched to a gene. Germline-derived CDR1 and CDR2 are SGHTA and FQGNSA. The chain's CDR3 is CASSLGQHNEQFF. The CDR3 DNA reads TGTGCCAGCAGCTTGGGACAGCACAATGAGCAGTTCTTC.

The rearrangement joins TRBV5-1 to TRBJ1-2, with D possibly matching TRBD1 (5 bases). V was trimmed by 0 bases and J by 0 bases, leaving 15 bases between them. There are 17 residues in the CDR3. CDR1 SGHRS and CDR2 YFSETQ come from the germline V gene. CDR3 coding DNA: TGCGCCAGCAGCTTGGGAAGGGGAGGACTGACTAACTATGGCTACACCTTC. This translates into CASSLGRGGLTNYGYTF.

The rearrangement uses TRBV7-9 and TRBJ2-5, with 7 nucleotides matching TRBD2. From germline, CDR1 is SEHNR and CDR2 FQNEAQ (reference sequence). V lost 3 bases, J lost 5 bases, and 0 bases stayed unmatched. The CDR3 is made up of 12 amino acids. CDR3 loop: CASSFGGETQYF. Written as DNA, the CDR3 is TGTGCCAGCAGCTTCGGGGGGGAGACCCAGTACTTC.

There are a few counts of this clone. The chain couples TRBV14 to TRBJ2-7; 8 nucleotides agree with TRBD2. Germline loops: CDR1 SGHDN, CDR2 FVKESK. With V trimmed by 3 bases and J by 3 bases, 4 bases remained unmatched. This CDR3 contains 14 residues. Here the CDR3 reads CASSHGRGVYEQYF. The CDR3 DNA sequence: TGTGCCAGCAGCCACGGGCGGGGGGTCTACGAGCAGTACTTC. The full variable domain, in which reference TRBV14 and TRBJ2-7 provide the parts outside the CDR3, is EAGVTQFPSHSVIEKGQTVTLRCDPISGHDNLYWYRRVMGKEIKFLLHFVKESKQDESGMPNNRFLAERTGGTYSTLKVQPAELEDSGVYFCASSHGRGVYEQYFGPGTRLTVT.

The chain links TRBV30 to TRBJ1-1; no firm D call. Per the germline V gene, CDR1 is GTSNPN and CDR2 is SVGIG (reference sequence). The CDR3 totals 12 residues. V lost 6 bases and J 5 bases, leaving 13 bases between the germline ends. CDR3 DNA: TGTGCCTGTTATCCAAGGAGGACTGAAGCTTTCTTT. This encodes CACYPRRTEAFF.

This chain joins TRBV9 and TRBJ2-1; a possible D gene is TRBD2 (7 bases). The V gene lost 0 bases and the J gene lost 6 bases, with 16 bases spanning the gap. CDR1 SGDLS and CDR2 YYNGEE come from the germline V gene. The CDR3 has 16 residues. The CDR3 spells CASSVVVGGHGNEQFF. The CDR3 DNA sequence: TGTGCCAGCAGCGTAGTTGTGGGGGGGCATGGCAATGAGCAGTTCTTC.

The CDR3 DNA sequence: TGTGCCTGGAGTAGCGTACGGACTAGCGGGGGGGCCTGGCCCTACAATGAGCAGTTCTTC. It codes for CAWSSVRTSGGAWPYNEQFF. The chain joins TRBV30 to TRBJ2-1; TRBD2 aligns across 15 bases. Germline V gene lookup returns CDR1 GTSNPN and CDR2 SVGIG (reference sequence). CDR3 size: 20 residues. The J segment lost 2 bases and the V segment lost 2 bases, leaving 13 bases of the junction unmatched.

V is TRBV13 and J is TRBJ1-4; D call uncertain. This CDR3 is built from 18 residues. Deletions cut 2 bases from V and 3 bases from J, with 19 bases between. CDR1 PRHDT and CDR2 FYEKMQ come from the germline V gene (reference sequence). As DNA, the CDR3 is TGTGCCAGCAGCTTATGGAATAATCGGGGAACCGCTAATGAAAAACTGTTTTTT. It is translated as CASSLWNNRGTANEKLFF. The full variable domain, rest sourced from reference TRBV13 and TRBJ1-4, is AAGVIQSPRHLIKEKRETATLKCYPIPRHDTVYWYQQGPGQDPQFLISFYEKMQSDKGSIPDRFSAQQFSDYHSELNMSSLELGDSALYFCASSLWNNRGTANEKLFFGSGTQLSVL.

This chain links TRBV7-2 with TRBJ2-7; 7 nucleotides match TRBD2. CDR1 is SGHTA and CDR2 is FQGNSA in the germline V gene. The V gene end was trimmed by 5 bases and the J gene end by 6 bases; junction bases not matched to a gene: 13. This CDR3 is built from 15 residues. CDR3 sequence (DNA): TGTGCCAGCAGCCAAAGGAGCGGGGAACGTTTCGAGCAGTACTTC. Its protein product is CASSQRSGERFEQYF.

The CDR3 DNA follows: TGTGCCTGGAACCCCCCGGGGATAGGCGAAAAACTGTTTTTT. Translating gives CAWNPPGIGEKLFF. This rearrangement joins TRBV30 to TRBJ1-4; no firm D call. CDR1 and CDR2 from the germline V gene are GTSNPN and SVGIG (reference sequence). Trimming removed 4 bases from V and 8 bases from J, with 17 bases in between. The CDR3 length is 14 residues.

The CDR3 spells CASSRTVNTEAFF. DNA for the CDR3: TGTGCCAGCAGCCGGACAGTTAACACTGAAGCTTTCTTT. The V and J genes are TRBV5-6 and TRBJ1-1; possibly TRBD1 for D (6 bases). The germline CDR1 and CDR2 sequences are SGHDT and YYEEEE. The CDR3 has 13 residues. The germline V and J ends were trimmed by 4 bases and 2 bases, with 9 bases remaining between them.

Written as DNA, the CDR3 is TGTGCCAGCAGCCGGGACAACGTTAAGACCGGGGAGCTGTTTTTT. It specifies CASSRDNVKTGELFF. The V gene is TRBV6-5, the J gene TRBJ2-2; D perhaps matches TRBD1 (6 bases). V dropped 6 bases and J dropped 5 bases, with 16 bases sitting between them. The CDR3 extends over 15 amino acids. CDR1 is MNHEY, CDR2 SVGAGI, per germline.

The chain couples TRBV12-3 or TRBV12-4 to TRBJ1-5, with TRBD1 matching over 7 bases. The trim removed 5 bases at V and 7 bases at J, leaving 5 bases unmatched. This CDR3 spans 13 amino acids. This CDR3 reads CASSPQGFQPQHF. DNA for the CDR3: TGTGCCAGCAGTCCACAGGGGTTCCAGCCCCAGCATTTT.

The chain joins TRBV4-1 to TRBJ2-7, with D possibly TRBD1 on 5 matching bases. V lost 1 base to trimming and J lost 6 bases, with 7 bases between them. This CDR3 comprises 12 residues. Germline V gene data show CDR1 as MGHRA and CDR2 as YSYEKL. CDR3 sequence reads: CASSQGTGEQYF. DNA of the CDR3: TGCGCCAGCAGCCAAGGTACAGGCGAGCAGTACTTC.